These 23 T cell receptor beta chains came from one sample sequenced in a study of PD-1 blockade in classical Hodgkin lymphoma. Regarding time point: cycle 4 day 1 (C4D1), after 6 weeks of nivolumab. There was relapse after autologous stem cell transplantation in every patient, and there was variation in brentuximab vedotin exposure. Clones were sequenced by immunoSEQ multiplex PCR, and TCRdb holds only the in-frame ones, with some missing. The sample carries some 9,700 clones, nearly 85% recorded once. Sequences were derived from peripheral blood mononuclear cells (PBMCs), sampled before the fourth cycle of nivolumab. The origin of the receptors is a human donor with classical Hodgkin lymphoma.

This clone was counted once. The chain combines TRBV7-9 with TRBJ2-3; 12 nucleotides match TRBD2. CDR3 length: 17 amino acids. The germline CDR1 and CDR2 sequences are SEHNR and FQNEAQ (reference sequence). J was trimmed by 0 bases and V by 2 bases; bases with no gene match: 3. CDR3 protein: CASSLLGTSGSTDTQYF. The CDR3 region has the DNA TGTGCCAGCAGCTTACTCGGGACTAGCGGGAGCACAGATACGCAGTATTTT.

The chain carries TRBV27 and TRBJ2-1; 9 nucleotides line up with TRBD2. This CDR3 comprises 17 residues. Germline V gene lookup returns CDR1 MNHEY and CDR2 SMNVEV (reference sequence). V lost 4 bases to trimming and J lost 0 bases; unmatched junction nucleotides: 7. The chain's CDR3 is CASSYLAGRSSYNEQFF. As DNA, the CDR3 is TGTGCCAGCAGTTACCTAGCGGGAAGGAGCTCCTACAATGAGCAGTTCTTC.

The chain employs TRBV14 and TRBJ1-2; unclear D gene. The CDR3 runs to 13 residues. CDR1 and CDR2 (germline): SGHDN, FVKESK. V was cut by 0 bases and J by 7 bases, with 9 bases left in between. CDR3 protein: CASSQDLHRGYTF. The CDR3 DNA sequence: TGTGCCAGCAGCCAAGATCTCCACCGTGGCTACACCTTC.

The chain employs TRBV7-2 and TRBJ2-3, with TRBD2 matching over 9 bases. Germline V gene sequence: CDR1 SGHTA, CDR2 FQGNSA. V dropped 6 bases and J dropped 2; count of bases not matched to a gene: 6. The CDR3 runs 15 residues. The CDR3 DNA sequence: TGTGCCAGCAGGCGACTAGCGGAGAACACAGATACGCAGTATTTT. Amino acids: CASRRLAENTDTQYF.

This clone was counted a single time. The chain joins TRBV19 to TRBJ2-1, with 10 bases identical to TRBD2. CDR3 size: 18 residues. With V trimmed by 3 bases and J by 5 bases, 13 bases remained unmatched. Germline V gives CDR1 LNHDA, CDR2 SQIVND (reference sequence). CDR3 sequence (DNA): TGTGCCAGTAGTATGGGAGCGGGGGGGACGGGAGCTCACAATGAGCAGTTCTTC. Its translation: CASSMGAGGTGAHNEQFF.

The V call is TRBV7-3, the J call TRBJ2-1; D gene ambiguous. Trimming shortened V by 1 base and J by 5 bases, and 9 bases separated the two germline ends. The germline CDR1 and CDR2 sequences are SGHTA and FQGTGA. CDR3 size: 14 residues. DNA for the CDR3: TGTGCCAGCAGCTTAATGACCAGGAACAATGAGCAGTTCTTC. Its translation: CASSLMTRNNEQFF.

The chain recombines TRBV11-2 with TRBJ2-3; D remains ambiguous. The CDR3 spans 16 residues. Germline V gene lookup returns CDR1 SGHAT and CDR2 FQNNGV. V dropped 2 bases and J dropped 0 bases, with 12 bases sitting between them. The CDR3 spells CASSLRRDPSTDTQYF. As DNA, the CDR3 is TGTGCCAGCAGCTTAAGACGTGACCCTAGCACAGATACGCAGTATTTT.

The chain links TRBV19 to TRBJ2-1; 11 bases are shared with TRBD2. This CDR3 is built from 15 residues. V lost 8 bases and J lost 2; bases outside the gene matches: 5. Germline assignment: CDR1 LNHDA and CDR2 SQIVND (reference sequence). The chain's CDR3 is CASQVAGGTYNEQFF. The CDR3 nucleotides are TGTGCCAGTCAGGTAGCGGGAGGGACCTACAATGAGCAGTTCTTC.

V gene TRBV7-3 combines with J gene TRBJ2-6; maybe TRBD1 (5 bases). Trimming took off 2 bases at V and 2 bases at J, with 10 bases between the two ends. The CDR3 loop spans 16 amino acids. CDR1 SGHTA and CDR2 FQGTGA come from the germline V gene. The CDR3 protein is CASSLLRVAGANVLTF. DNA for the CDR3: TGTGCCAGCAGCTTACTCAGGGTAGCTGGGGCCAACGTCCTGACTTTC.

This clone was detected only once. V and J are TRBV5-6 and TRBJ2-2; 10 bases map to TRBD1. Germline values: CDR1 SGHDT, CDR2 YYEEEE. This CDR3 spans 19 amino acids. The trim removed 2 bases at V and 6 bases at J, leaving 16 bases unmatched. DNA for the CDR3: TGTGCCAGCAGCTTCCGGGACAGGGGCCTTAAAACGCCTGCCGGGGAGCTGTTTTTT. Protein: CASSFRDRGLKTPAGELFF.

The chain recombines TRBV19 with TRBJ1-3, with no clear D. CDR1 and CDR2 (germline): LNHDA, SQIVND (reference sequence). V was cut by 5 bases and J by 8 bases, with 19 bases left in between. This CDR3 is built from 15 residues. DNA of the CDR3: TGTGCCAGTAGTCTCGGCGGGATTGGTAAAGACACCATATATTTT. Protein sequence: CASSLGGIGKDTIYF.

This clone was seen just once. This sequence joins TRBV5-1 and TRBJ2-7, with D perhaps matching TRBD1 (7 bases). Germline V gives CDR1 SGHRS, CDR2 YFSETQ. The CDR3 length is 17 residues. The V end was cut by 5 bases, the J end by 3 bases, with 24 bases between. The CDR3 protein is CASRKASGVQGHYEQYF. CDR3 nucleotide sequence: TGCGCCAGCAGGAAAGCTTCGGGGGTACAGGGGCACTACGAGCAGTACTTC.

The rearrangement uses TRBV18 and TRBJ2-7, with D unresolved. Trimming took off 5 bases at V and 3 bases at J, with 11 bases between the two ends. The CDR3 runs 13 residues. Germline V lookup: CDR1 KGHSH, CDR2 LQKENI. The CDR3 loop reads CASSTYTIYEQYF. DNA for the CDR3: TGTGCCAGCTCAACCTATACCATCTACGAGCAGTACTTC.

This clone showed up just once. The V gene is TRBV25-1, the J gene TRBJ2-3; D remains unclear. The CDR3 is 13 amino acids. CDR1 and CDR2 from the germline V gene are MGHDK and SYGVNS. V lost 4 bases to trimming and J lost 2 bases, with 7 bases between them. The chain's CDR3 is CASSVYHTDTQYF. The CDR3 DNA is TGTGCCAGCAGTGTATACCACACAGATACGCAGTATTTT.

This sequence joins TRBV10-3 and TRBJ2-7, with D hard to call. CDR1 and CDR2 from the germline V gene are ENHRY and SYGVKD. V lost 2 bases to trimming and J lost 4 bases, with 12 bases between them. The CDR3 runs to 14 residues. The CDR3 DNA sequence: TGTGCCATCAGTGAGACTCTAGGATCGTACGAGCAGTACTTC. Residues: CAISETLGSYEQYF.

The V and J genes are TRBV29-1 and TRBJ1-1; no clear D gene. V was clipped by 4 bases and J by 5 bases, with 2 bases between them. This CDR3 comprises 9 residues. CDR1 is SQVTM, CDR2 ANQGSEA, per germline. CDR3 coding DNA: TGCAGCGTTGGGACTGAAGCTTTCTTT. Encoded protein: CSVGTEAFF.

The chain has TRBV6-1 and TRBJ2-7, with D tentatively TRBD2 (6 bases). This CDR3 is built from 15 residues. V was clipped by 7 bases and J by 3 bases, with 19 bases between them. The germline V gene has CDR1 MNHNS and CDR2 SASEGT. This chain's CDR3 is CASNPTGTVSYEQYF. CDR3 DNA sequence: TGTGCCAGCAATCCTACCGGGACTGTTAGCTACGAGCAGTACTTC.

The chain is built from TRBV15 and TRBJ1-1, with D maybe TRBD1 (6 bases). Germline V gives CDR1 LNHNV, CDR2 YYDKDF (reference sequence). Trimming removed 5 bases from V and 0 bases from J, with 10 bases in between. The CDR3 loop spans 14 amino acids. The CDR3 bases are TGTGCCACCAGCGGCGGGACACTGAACACTGAAGCTTTCTTT. This sequence encodes CATSGGTLNTEAFF.

Here the CDR3 DNA reads TGTGCTAGTGGTCGGGACAGTACCTACAATGAGCAGTTCTTC. It yields the protein CASGRDSTYNEQFF. The chain has TRBV12-5 and TRBJ2-1; TRBD1 matches at 7 bases. CDR3 length equals 14 residues. The germline V gene has CDR1 LGHNT and CDR2 FRNRAP. Trimming at V came to 5 bases and at J to 2 bases, leaving 3 bases not matched to a gene.

The J gene is TRBJ1-1, the V gene TRBV11-2; no firm D call. The CDR3 runs 12 residues. CDR1 is SGHAT, CDR2 FQNNGV, per germline. Trimming stripped 4 bases from V and 3 bases from J, with 6 bases between. The CDR3 nucleotides read TGTGCCAGCAGCTCCCGGGACACTGAAGCTTTCTTT. Translating it yields CASSSRDTEAFF.

The CDR3 region is CASSFSGAPYEQYF. CDR3 bases: TGTGCCAGCAGCTTTAGCGGGGCCCCTTACGAGCAGTACTTC. This chain connects TRBV7-2 to TRBJ2-7; 8 bases map to TRBD2. Germline loops: CDR1 SGHTA, CDR2 FQGNSA. With V trimmed by 3 bases and J by 4 bases, 5 bases remained unmatched. The CDR3 loop spans 14 amino acids. Full variable domain (rest looked up from reference TRBV7-2 and TRBJ2-7): GAGVSQSPSNKVTEKGKDVELRCDPISGHTALYWYRQSLGQGLEFLIYFQGNSAPDKSGLPSDRFSAERTGGSVSTLTIQRTQQEDSAVYLCASSFSGAPYEQYFGPGTRLTVT.

This clone appeared a few times. The genes are TRBV9 and TRBJ1-2; D remains ambiguous. Between the trimmed V and J ends, which lost 4 bases and 0 bases, there was a span of 22 bases. CDR3 size: 18 residues. CDR1 is SGDLS, CDR2 YYNGEE, per germline. The CDR3 sequence is CASSPEQELLPTNYGYTF. DNA for the CDR3: TGTGCCAGCAGCCCAGAGCAGGAATTACTCCCCACTAACTATGGCTACACCTTC.

The chain carries TRBV6-1 and TRBJ2-7, with 8 bases aligning to TRBD1. Germline V gene lookup returns CDR1 MNHNS and CDR2 SASEGT. J was trimmed by 5 bases and V by 4 bases; bases with no gene match: 7. This CDR3 is built from 14 residues. The CDR3 is CASSVDRVLHEQYF. CDR3 sequence (DNA): TGTGCCAGCAGTGTGGACAGGGTCCTCCACGAGCAGTACTTC.